The next 10 T cell receptor beta chains were all read from a single sample in a study of blood T cell repertoires in COVID-19. This table comes from immunoSEQ multiplex PCR, and its TCRdb copy is limited to in-frame clones, with some not included. This repertoire shows 300,000 or so clones, roughly 91% found once; its top ten account for 1%. Sequencing used peripheral blood. The receptors here all came from a man aged 45-65 years with active or convalescent COVID-19.

The chain recombines TRBV24-1 with TRBJ2-2; 12 nucleotides agree with TRBD1. Germline CDR1 and CDR2: KGHDR and SFDVKD. The CDR3 runs 13 residues. Unmatched junction bases numbered 2, after V lost 9 bases and J lost 7 bases. CDR3 loop: CATGTGGLGELFF. The DNA of the CDR3 is TGTGCCACCGGGACAGGGGGCCTCGGGGAGCTGTTTTTT.

This rearrangement joins TRBV5-1 to TRBJ1-6; TRBD1 agrees at 7 bases. The trim removed 5 bases at V and 8 bases at J, leaving 16 bases unmatched. CDR3 length equals 17 residues. Germline assignment: CDR1 SGHRS and CDR2 YFSETQ. This CDR3 is CASRNTGVGLGDSPLHF. The CDR3 region has the DNA TGCGCCAGCAGAAACACAGGGGTGGGGTTGGGAGATTCACCCCTCCACTTT. The full variable domain, completed using reference TRBV5-1 and TRBJ1-6, is KAGVTQTPRYLIKTRGQQVTLSCSPISGHRSVSWYQQTPGQGLQFLFEYFSETQRNKGNFPGRFSGRQFSNSRSEMNVSTLELGDSALYLCASRNTGVGLGDSPLHFGNGTRLTVT.

The chain uses TRBV19 and TRBJ1-4; maybe TRBD1 (6 bases). The CDR3 is made up of 15 amino acids. Germline assignment: CDR1 LNHDA and CDR2 SQIVND (reference sequence). With 4 bases removed from V and 0 bases from J, the gap between germline ends came to 9 bases. The CDR3 DNA is TGTGCCAGTAGTACAGGGGACGCAACTAATGAAAAACTGTTTTTT. This translates into CASSTGDATNEKLFF.

This clone has a handful of counts. CDR3 sequence: CASSSAEGAYNSPLHF. CDR3 in DNA: TGTGCCAGTAGTTCAGCCGAGGGCGCCTATAATTCACCCCTCCACTTT. This rearrangement joins TRBV19 to TRBJ1-6; D is unresolved. The CDR3 loop spans 16 amino acids. Germline V lookup: CDR1 LNHDA, CDR2 SQIVND (reference sequence). The V end was cut by 5 bases, the J end by 2 bases, with 13 bases between.

This chain links TRBV7-2 with TRBJ1-1; TRBD1 is a possible D gene (6 bases). From germline, CDR1 is SGHTA and CDR2 FQGNSA. The CDR3 runs to 14 residues. V lost 4 bases, J lost 0 bases, and 9 bases lay in between. CDR3 protein: CASSWTDMNTEAFF. The CDR3 DNA reads as TGTGCCAGCAGCTGGACAGACATGAACACTGAAGCTTTCTTT. Based on the CDR3 plus reference TRBV7-2 and TRBJ1-1, the full variable domain is GAGVSQSPSNKVTEKGKDVELRCDPISGHTALYWYRQSLGQGLEFLIYFQGNSAPDKSGLPSDRFSAERTGGSVSTLTIQRTQQEDSAVYLCASSWTDMNTEAFFGQGTRLTVV.

The chain uses TRBV28 and TRBJ2-5; D perhaps matches TRBD1 (6 bases). The V end lost 5 bases, the J end lost 5 bases, and 15 bases lay between the germline ends. There are 14 residues in the CDR3. Germline CDR1 is MDHEN and CDR2 is SYDVKM. The CDR3 loop reads CASSPLGALETQYF. CDR3 nucleotide sequence: TGTGCCAGCAGTCCATTGGGGGCGTTGGAGACCCAGTACTTC.

CDR3 nucleotides: TGTGCCAGCAGCCTGGACAGGGGTAATGAAAAACTGTTTTTT. The encoded protein is CASSLDRGNEKLFF. The gene calls are TRBV7-9 and TRBJ1-4; 9 bases are a match to TRBD1. Trimming took 5 bases from V and 4 from J; bases not matched to a gene: 2. Germline V gene data show CDR1 as SEHNR and CDR2 as FQNEAQ (reference sequence). The CDR3 has 14 amino acids.

V and J are TRBV18 and TRBJ2-3, with unresolved D. Per germline, CDR1 KGHSH and CDR2 LQKENI. With 3 bases removed from V and 3 bases from J, the gap between germline ends came to 7 bases. This CDR3 comprises 13 residues. The CDR3 DNA reads as TGTGCCAGCTCACCGAGCTCAACAGATACGCAGTATTTT. It is translated as CASSPSSTDTQYF.

The CDR3 sequence: CAWSLGAGYEQYF. CDR3 sequence (DNA): TGTGCCTGGAGTTTGGGGGCGGGTTACGAGCAGTACTTC. The V gene is TRBV30, the J gene TRBJ2-7; possible D gene TRBD1, 6 bases. From germline, CDR1 is GTSNPN and CDR2 SVGIG (reference sequence). Trimming took off 2 bases at V and 4 bases at J, with 12 bases between the two ends. The CDR3 has 13 residues.

The chain recombines TRBV9 with TRBJ2-5; 9 nucleotides align to TRBD1. V gave up 3 bases and J gave up 7 bases; unmatched junction bases: 10. This CDR3 has 15 amino acids. CDR1 and CDR2 (germline): SGDLS, YYNGEE. In DNA form, the CDR3 reads TGTGCCAGCAGCGGAGAACCGGGACAGGGATGGACCCAGTACTTC. It encodes CASSGEPGQGWTQYF.